Listed below are T cell receptor beta chains from one sample, sequenced in a study of T-cell memory formation after mild COVID-19. TCRdb reprocessed the 5' RACE reads via MiXCR and lists one record per CDR3 protein. Counted here are about 340,000 distinct CDR3 sequences, around 15% occurring once; the ten biggest clones make up around 20%. Source material: PBMCs or a T cell subset sorted from them (not recorded which). These receptors were taken from a man aged 18 to 29 who had mild COVID-19 (a few samples of this study predate the infection). Cell type and time point are not known. CDR3s include the opening cysteine and the closing phenylalanine or tryptophan. The D gene is left open where the match is weak. Size tells how often a clone was seen (once, few, many) or the class of an expanded clone, and some rows leave it out.

>many|TRBJ1-1|TRBV20-1|-
CSARDRKGNTEAFF
TGCAGTGCTAGAGATCGAAAGGGGAACACTGAAGCTTTCTTT
>many|TRBJ2-3|TRBV7-2|-
CASTEVGARTDTQYF
TGTGCCAGCACTGAGGTCGGGGCCCGCACAGATACGCAGTATTTT
>-|TRBJ2-1|TRBV12-3/TRBV12-4|TRBD1
CASILEGARKQFF
TGTGCCAGCATCCTAGAGGGGGCTAGAAAGCAGTTCTTC
>many|TRBJ2-6|TRBV3-1|TRBD2
CASSPRIGGGSGANVLTF
TGTGCCAGCAGCCCCCGTATAGGCGGGGGCTCTGGGGCCAACGTCCTGACTTTC
>few|TRBJ2-2|TRBV21-1|-
CASSKAGNTGELFF
TGTGCCAGCAGCAAAGCCGGGAACACCGGGGAGCTGTTTTTT
>few|TRBJ2-7|TRBV5-4|-
CASSFGTQGYEQYF
TGTGCCAGCAGCTTCGGGACCCAGGGCTACGAGCAGTACTTC
>few|TRBJ2-1|TRBV6-4|TRBD1
CASSGTGVEQFF
TGTGCCAGCAGTGGGACAGGGGTTGAGCAGTTCTTC
>few|TRBJ1-2|TRBV4-3|-
CASSGAGVNYGYTF
TGCGCCAGCAGCGGGGCAGGGGTTAACTATGGCTACACCTTC
>-|TRBJ2-1|TRBV7-2|-
CASSLGRGPTNEQFF
TGTGCCAGCAGCTTGGGGAGGGGGCCGACGAATGAGCAGTTCTTC
>many|TRBJ2-5|TRBV5-1|-
CASSPRFPGWETQYF
TGCGCCAGCAGCCCCCGTTTCCCAGGCTGGGAGACCCAGTACTTC
>-|TRBJ2-1|TRBV20-1|-
CSATPSGRVNEQFF
TGCAGTGCTACCCCATCCGGCAGGGTCAATGAGCAGTTCTTC
>many|TRBJ2-1|TRBV6-4|TRBD2
CASSPFGGANNEQFF
TGTGCCAGCAGTCCCTTCGGGGGGGCTAACAATGAGCAGTTCTTC
>few|TRBJ2-3|TRBV7-6|-
CASSLGRTSWDTQYF
TGTGCCAGCAGCTTAGGCCGAACATCATGGGATACGCAGTATTTT
>-|TRBJ2-1|TRBV18|-
CASSVDTGGNEQFF
TGTGCCAGCTCAGTAGACACTGGGGGTAATGAGCAGTTCTTC
>many|TRBJ2-3|TRBV7-2|-
CASSRGGTAQDTQYF
TGTGCCAGCAGTCGAGGAGGAACGGCACAGGATACGCAGTATTTT
>many|TRBJ1-5|TRBV20-1|-
CSADHPGEPQHF
TGCAGTGCTGACCACCCGGGGGAGCCCCAGCATTTT
>-|TRBJ2-1|TRBV6-2/TRBV6-3|-
CASSLALWHNEQFF
TGTGCCAGCAGCCTAGCCTTGTGGCACAATGAGCAGTTCTTC